This passage covers 26 T cell receptor beta chains from one sample sequenced in a study of technical replicates of blood from a handful of donors. TCRdb keeps only in-frame clones here, not all; method: immunoSEQ multiplex PCR. Here the sample spans tens of thousands of clones, roughly 90% being singletons. Sequences were obtained from T cells isolated from PBMCs. These receptors all come from a human donor in good health.

J is TRBJ1-1 and V is TRBV19; D is unresolved. Trimming removed 1 base from V and 3 bases from J, with 6 bases in between. CDR1 and CDR2 (germline): LNHDA, SQIVND (reference sequence). The CDR3 is made up of 13 amino acids. DNA of the CDR3: TGTGCCAGTAGTATAGCCTCAGACACTGAAGCTTTCTTT. Translated: CASSIASDTEAFF.

Only one count was recorded for this clone. This chain links TRBV28 with TRBJ2-7; 7 positions agree with TRBD1. This CDR3 has 14 amino acids. CDR1 MDHEN and CDR2 SYDVKM come from the germline V gene. V gave up 5 bases and J gave up 2 bases; unmatched junction bases: 6. The CDR3 DNA reads as TGTGCCAGCAGTCGACAGGGTTCTACCTACGAGCAGTACTTC. This sequence encodes CASSRQGSTYEQYF.

The chain uses TRBV27 and TRBJ2-3, with D hard to call. Trimming cost V 2 bases and J 4 bases, with 7 bases left between them. This CDR3 is 13 amino acids long. From germline, CDR1 is MNHEY and CDR2 SMNVEV (reference sequence). The CDR3 protein is CASSLVVSDTQYF. DNA of the CDR3: TGTGCCAGCAGTTTAGTCGTGTCAGATACGCAGTATTTT.

The chain has TRBV5-1 and TRBJ2-7; 7 bases map to TRBD1. The CDR3 spans 16 residues. Germline V gene data show CDR1 as SGHRS and CDR2 as YFSETQ. The J segment lost 0 bases and the V segment lost 4 bases, leaving 10 bases of the junction unmatched. The CDR3: CASSGGTGVSSYEQYF. The CDR3 DNA follows: TGCGCCAGCAGCGGTGGCACAGGGGTAAGCTCCTACGAGCAGTACTTC.

The chain joins TRBV6-5 to TRBJ1-2, with D uncertain. CDR1 is MNHEY, CDR2 SVGAGI, per germline. V dropped 6 bases and J dropped 0 bases, with 14 bases sitting between them. The CDR3 is made up of 15 amino acids. The CDR3 DNA reads TGTGCCAGCAGCTCTGACGGAGTATCTAACTATGGCTACACCTTC. It encodes CASSSDGVSNYGYTF.

The rearrangement uses TRBV6-6 and TRBJ1-1, with a tentative D call TRBD1 (5 bases). This CDR3 spans 12 amino acids. Germline V CDR1 and CDR2: MNHNY, SVGAGI (reference sequence). The ends were cut back, 5 bases at V and 7 bases at J, with 11 bases in the middle. Here the CDR3 DNA reads TGTGCCAGCAGTGCAGGCGGGGGTGAAGCTTTCTTT. Translating it yields CASSAGGGEAFF.

The V call is TRBV19, the J call TRBJ1-5; D call uncertain. V gave up 1 base and J gave up 3 bases, with 10 bases separating them. Germline V gene data show CDR1 as LNHDA and CDR2 as SQIVND (reference sequence). The CDR3 has 15 residues. In DNA form, the CDR3 reads TGTGCCAGTAGTATAGGGGCAGAGATCAATCAGCCCCAGCATTTT. Residues: CASSIGAEINQPQHF.

The gene calls are TRBV4-3 and TRBJ2-3, with D uncertain. CDR1 and CDR2 (germline): LGHNA, YSLEER. The CDR3 is 13 amino acids. V was cut by 4 bases and J by 6 bases, with 11 bases left in between. This CDR3 reads CASSRPIVDTQYF. For the CDR3, the DNA is TGCGCCAGCAGCCGCCCTATAGTGGATACGCAGTATTTT.

V gene TRBV4-2 combines with J gene TRBJ1-2, with no clear D. The CDR3 contains 15 residues. V lost 3 bases and J lost 6, with 17 bases in between. CDR1 is LGHNA, CDR2 YNFKEQ, per germline. The chain's CDR3 is CASSQEITQRNGYTF. CDR3 DNA sequence: TGTGCCAGCAGCCAGGAGATAACCCAAAGGAATGGCTACACCTTC.

The V gene is TRBV27, the J gene TRBJ1-4; D is unclear. V dropped 4 bases and J dropped 11 bases, with 14 bases sitting between them. The CDR3 has 13 residues. From germline, CDR1 is MNHEY and CDR2 SMNVEV (reference sequence). This chain's CDR3 is CASSSYGGIKLFF. The DNA for the CDR3 is TGTGCCAGCAGTTCCTACGGCGGCATCAAACTGTTTTTT.

This clone showed up just once. The chain couples TRBV5-1 to TRBJ2-7; 8 nucleotides line up with TRBD2. Trimming cost V 1 base and J 5 bases; bases outside gene matches: 14. CDR3 length: 17 residues. Germline CDR1 SGHRS, CDR2 YFSETQ. This CDR3 is CASSLFVGLGPYDEQYF. The CDR3 DNA follows: TGCGCCAGCAGCTTGTTCGTGGGACTAGGGCCTTACGACGAGCAGTACTTC.

This clone was observed once. This chain joins TRBV7-9 and TRBJ2-5; 7 nucleotides match TRBD1. CDR1 is SEHNR and CDR2 is FQNEAQ in the germline V gene (reference sequence). The V and J ends lost 3 bases and 5 bases, in that order; junction bases with no gene match: 12. The length of the CDR3 is 16 residues. The CDR3 region has the DNA TGTGCCAGCAGCTTTTTAGGACAGGTGGTAGGGGAGACCCAGTACTTC. It encodes CASSFLGQVVGETQYF.

This clone was found once. This chain links TRBV27 with TRBJ2-7; TRBD2 matches at 9 bases. This CDR3 contains 14 residues. Germline trimming cut 6 bases from V and 2 bases from J; bases unmatched to any gene: 5. Germline V gene sequence: CDR1 MNHEY, CDR2 SMNVEV (reference sequence). The CDR3 DNA reads TGTGCCAGCAGCATAAAGCGGGAGGCCTACGAGCAGTACTTC. This gives the protein CASSIKREAYEQYF.

J is TRBJ1-4 and V is TRBV5-8; 9 bases are a match to TRBD1. Germline V gene lookup returns CDR1 SGHTS and CDR2 YDEGEE. V lost 4 bases to trimming and J lost 5 bases; unmatched junction nucleotides: 6. This CDR3 is built from 15 residues. CDR3 nucleotides: TGTGCCAGCAGCCTAGCCGGGACAGGGAATGAAAAACTGTTTTTT. The encoded protein is CASSLAGTGNEKLFF.

The gene calls are TRBV28 and TRBJ1-3; D not certain. The CDR3 spans 12 residues. The V and J ends lost 7 bases and 0 bases respectively, with 4 bases between them. Per germline, CDR1 MDHEN and CDR2 SYDVKM. Here the CDR3 DNA reads TGTGCCAGCACCAACTCTGGAAACACCATATATTTT. Translated: CASTNSGNTIYF.

In its sample, this clone was seen once. The chain carries TRBV7-9 and TRBJ2-3, with 8 positions matching TRBD2. J gave up 1 base and V 5 bases, and 8 bases lay outside the gene matches. CDR3 length equals 16 residues. The germline V gene has CDR1 SEHNR and CDR2 FQNEAQ (reference sequence). This chain's CDR3 is CASSTQIAGRTDTQYF. CDR3 DNA sequence: TGTGCCAGCAGCACCCAAATAGCGGGACGCACAGATACGCAGTATTTT.

The rearrangement uses TRBV4-3 and TRBJ2-7; 9 bases match TRBD2. The ends lost 2 bases at V and 6 bases at J; junction bases unmatched: 5. CDR3 length equals 14 residues. Germline V CDR1 and CDR2: LGHNA, YSLEER. The CDR3 loop reads CASSQFFSGSEQYF. In DNA, the CDR3 is TGCGCCAGCAGCCAATTTTTTAGCGGGAGCGAGCAGTACTTC.

The CDR3 reads CASSRPRSWETQYF. Here the CDR3 DNA reads TGTGCCAGCAGCCGCCCTCGGTCGTGGGAGACCCAGTACTTC. The chain joins TRBV14 to TRBJ2-5; no definite D call. This CDR3 spans 14 amino acids. Trimming pared 4 bases from V and 5 bases from J, leaving 14 bases between. Germline V gene lookup returns CDR1 SGHDN and CDR2 FVKESK.

This chain connects TRBV6-1 to TRBJ2-1, with 10 bases matching TRBD2. The CDR3 covers 15 residues. With V trimmed by 4 bases and J by 15 bases, 15 bases remained unmatched. CDR1 is MNHNS, CDR2 SASEGT, per germline. The CDR3 DNA is TGTGCCAGCAGTGCGGGACTAGCGAATAAGGAGTTGGGGTTCTTC. This encodes CASSAGLANKELGFF.

This clone was detected only a few times. At the DNA level, this CDR3 is encoded by other sequences in the same sample as well. The chain employs TRBV19 and TRBJ2-7, with D perhaps TRBD1 (6 bases). V was clipped by 3 bases and J by 2 bases, with 11 bases between them. The CDR3 has 14 residues. The V gene's germline CDR1 is LNHDA and CDR2 SQIVND (reference sequence). The CDR3 DNA follows: TGTGCCAGTAGTATTGGCAGGGGACCCTACGAGCAGTACTTC. Translation: CASSIGRGPYEQYF.

The chain carries TRBV7-3 and TRBJ1-1, with 12 bases lining up with TRBD1. CDR3 length: 16 amino acids. The V and J ends lost 8 bases and 5 bases, in that order; junction bases with no gene match: 12. CDR1 and CDR2 from the germline V gene are SGHTA and FQGTGA. The CDR3 sequence: CASSLGGTGGRTEAFF. CDR3 DNA sequence: TGTGCCAGCTCTTTAGGCGGGACAGGGGGCAGGACTGAAGCTTTCTTT.

This rearrangement joins TRBV4-1 to TRBJ1-3, with a tentative D call TRBD1 (5 bases). CDR1 MGHRA and CDR2 YSYEKL come from the germline V gene. The CDR3 spans 17 residues. V shed 3 bases and J shed 0 bases, with 15 bases lying between them. CDR3 sequence reads: CASSQGWGGTSGNTIYF. For the CDR3, the DNA is TGCGCCAGCAGCCAGGGCTGGGGGGGGACCTCTGGAAACACCATATATTTT.

This clone occurred a few times. The chain has TRBV2 and TRBJ1-2; TRBD1 matches at 9 bases. The CDR3 runs 13 residues. Unmatched junction bases numbered 2, after V lost 5 bases and J lost 4 bases. The germline V gene has CDR1 SNHLY and CDR2 FYNNEI. CDR3 loop: CASSLGQGYGYTF. The CDR3 DNA follows: TGTGCCAGCAGTCTGGGACAGGGCTATGGCTACACCTTC.

The J gene is TRBJ2-1, the V gene TRBV6-5, with 8 bases that match TRBD2. The germline V gene encodes CDR1 MNHEY and CDR2 SVGAGI. J gave up 6 bases and V 5 bases, and 9 bases lay outside the gene matches. The CDR3 contains 15 residues. The CDR3 region is CASSPVQAGGNEQFF. CDR3 DNA sequence: TGTGCCAGCAGTCCCGTTCAGGCGGGGGGCAATGAGCAGTTCTTC.

The CDR3 is CATQTVNYGYTF. The CDR3 nucleotides read TGTGCGACACAGACAGTTAACTATGGCTACACCTTC. This sequence joins TRBV5-4 and TRBJ1-2; TRBD1 is a possible D gene (5 bases). The CDR3 covers 12 residues. Germline CDR1 and CDR2: SGHNT and YYREEE (reference sequence).

This clone was detected once. The rearrangement links TRBV5-6 to TRBJ2-6; no definite D call. V was clipped by 7 bases and J by 0 bases, with 8 bases between them. CDR3 length equals 14 residues. The germline V gene encodes CDR1 SGHDT and CDR2 YYEEEE. In nucleotides, the CDR3 is TGTGCCAGCGAGAAATTCTCTGGGGCCAACGTCCTGACTTTC. This gives the protein CASEKFSGANVLTF.